Presented here are 24 T cell receptor beta chains from one specimen sequenced in a study of T cells in Graves' hyperthyroidism and ophthalmopathy. Researchers took RNA transcripts and amplified the TCR beta CDR3 regions from them. The study used the HTBI primer set for a first-round RT-PCR of the TCR CDR3. From the multiplex PCR reads, TCRdb called clonotypes with MiXCR, one entry per CDR3 protein. The repertoire holds approximately 610,000 distinct CDR3 sequences, with about 15% as singletons. Sample: blood. Receptor source: a woman aged 40 to 50 with Graves' ophthalmopathy.

This clonotype was counted at least ten times. The genes are TRBV15 and TRBJ1-5, with 8 nucleotides matching TRBD1. Losses at the gene ends were 5 bases for V and 3 bases for J; bases not matched to a gene: 21. Germline-derived CDR1 and CDR2 are LNHNV and YYDKDF (reference sequence). The CDR3 runs to 20 residues. As DNA, the CDR3 is TGTGCCACCAGCCCGGGAGGGCTAGGCACCAGGGGGCGAATCAATCAGCCCCAGCATTTT. Translating gives CATSPGGLGTRGRINQPQHF. Together with reference TRBV15 and TRBJ1-5, the CDR3 gives the full variable domain: DAMVIQNPRYQVTQFGKPVTLSCSQTLNHNVMYWYQQKSSQAPKLLFHYYDKDFNNEADTPDNFQSRRPNTSFCFLDIRSPGLGDTAMYLCATSPGGLGTRGRINQPQHFGDGTRLSIL.

This clonotype occurred many times. The J gene is TRBJ2-7, the V gene TRBV6-5; TRBD1 is a possible D gene (6 bases). Between the trimmed V and J ends, which lost 5 bases and 5 bases, there was a span of 13 bases. This CDR3 has 13 residues. Germline V CDR1 and CDR2: MNHEY, SVGAGI. CDR3 in DNA: TGTGCCAGCAGTCCGGGGACATTTGACGAGCAGTACTTC. This codes for CASSPGTFDEQYF.

This clonotype was found once. This chain joins TRBV20-1 and TRBJ1-2; D remains ambiguous. CDR3 length equals 14 residues. Germline loops: CDR1 DFQATT, CDR2 SNEGSKA (reference sequence). Trimming cost V 0 bases and J 4 bases, with 12 bases left between them. Here the CDR3 DNA reads TGCAGTGCTAGAGATCGGTCGGCCTCCTATGGCTACACCTTC. Protein sequence: CSARDRSASYGYTF.

J is TRBJ2-5 and V is TRBV7-2; 8 nucleotides align to TRBD1. J gave up 1 base and V 4 bases, and 2 bases lay outside the gene matches. Germline loops: CDR1 SGHTA, CDR2 FQGNSA. The CDR3 spans 14 residues. The CDR3 loop reads CASSYRGSQETQYF. DNA for the CDR3: TGTGCCAGCAGCTACAGGGGGTCCCAAGAGACCCAGTACTTC.

Many counts were recorded for this clonotype. CDR3: CASSYSAGAAGELFF. In nucleotides, the CDR3 is TGTGCCAGCAGTTACTCGGCGGGAGCGGCCGGGGAGCTGTTTTTT. This chain uses TRBV6-5 with TRBJ2-2; TRBD2 matches 7 bases. The CDR3 is made up of 15 amino acids. Germline V gene data show CDR1 as MNHEY and CDR2 as SVGAGI. Unmatched junction bases numbered 4, after V lost 0 bases and J lost 6 bases.

This clonotype was detected ten times or more. The CDR3 DNA reads TGTGCCAGCAAATTTCCAGACACCTATGGCTACACCTTC. Translation gives CASKFPDTYGYTF. This sequence joins TRBV28 and TRBJ1-2; D is ambiguous. The CDR3 has 13 amino acids. In germline, CDR1 is MDHEN, CDR2 SYDVKM. The V end lost 7 bases, the J end lost 4 bases, and 13 bases lay between the germline ends.

This clonotype has ten or more counts. The CDR3 DNA is TGTGCTATGGGAAGAGGGGGTGAAGAGACCCAGTACTTC. Translation gives CAMGRGGEETQYF. The V gene is TRBV30, the J gene TRBJ2-5, with D perhaps TRBD1 (6 bases). This CDR3 has 13 amino acids. Germline V CDR1 and CDR2: GTSNPN, SVGIG (reference sequence).

This clonotype showed up many times. V usage is TRBV7-9 and J usage is TRBJ1-2; TRBD1 agrees at 7 bases. The CDR3 has 14 residues. V shed 5 bases and J 6 bases; nucleotides not matched to a gene: 9. The germline CDR1 and CDR2 sequences are SEHNR and FQNEAQ (reference sequence). CDR3 nucleotides: TGTGCCAGCAGCGTTCAGGGGGAATCGGATGGCTACACCTTC. Encoded protein: CASSVQGESDGYTF.

This clonotype turned up a few times. The chain couples TRBV29-1 to TRBJ1-2, with D hard to call. The CDR3 totals 14 residues. V was clipped by 4 bases and J by 0 bases, with 12 bases between them. CDR1 and CDR2 (germline): SQVTM, ANQGSEA. The CDR3 loop reads CSVVSRNTNYGYTF. CDR3 DNA sequence: TGCAGCGTTGTGTCTCGTAACACTAACTATGGCTACACCTTC.

The chain is built from TRBV29-1 and TRBJ2-7, with 9 bases matching TRBD2. The CDR3 totals 13 residues. Germline V gene data show CDR1 as SQVTM and CDR2 as ANQGSEA. J was trimmed by 5 bases and V by 3 bases; bases with no gene match: 5. The CDR3 is CSVDRAGGHEQYF. Here the CDR3 DNA reads TGCAGCGTTGATAGAGCGGGAGGTCACGAGCAGTACTTC.

CDR3 sequence (DNA): TGTGCCAGCAGTTACCGACAGGGACCTGGAAACACCATATATTTT. Encoded protein: CASSYRQGPGNTIYF. The chain carries TRBV6-4 and TRBJ1-3; the match to TRBD1 covers 7 bases. J gave up 2 bases and V 5 bases, and 6 bases lay outside the gene matches. Germline loops: CDR1 MRHNA, CDR2 SNTAGT. CDR3 length equals 15 residues.

The V call is TRBV12-3 or TRBV12-4, the J call TRBJ1-1; 11 bases match TRBD1. This CDR3 is 16 amino acids long. V lost 4 bases to trimming and J lost 2 bases; unmatched junction nucleotides: 6. The CDR3 loop reads CASSSGQGAYNTEAFF. DNA for the CDR3: TGTGCCAGCAGTTCAGGACAGGGGGCTTATAACACTGAAGCTTTCTTT.

The chain couples TRBV24-1 to TRBJ2-1; weak D call: TRBD2 (6 bases). The V end was cut by 4 bases, the J end by 12 bases, with 15 bases between. This CDR3 is built from 13 residues. From germline, CDR1 is KGHDR and CDR2 SFDVKD. The CDR3, as DNA: TGTGCCACCAGTGACACCTATCTAGCGCTGCAGTTCTTC. Translating gives CATSDTYLALQFF.

Concerning this clonotype itself: It may be a read error: a sequence one base away is much more abundant. The chain has TRBV15 and TRBJ2-7; 7 nucleotides match TRBD2. Germline V lookup: CDR1 LNHNV, CDR2 YYDKDF (reference sequence). The CDR3 is made up of 15 amino acids. CDR3 protein: CATSRKAGPSYGQYF. The CDR3 DNA follows: TGTGCCACCAGCAGAAAAGCGGGACCCTCCTACGGGCAGTACTTC.

In this sample, this clonotype turned up a few times. No conserved phenylalanine or tryptophan is present at the end of the CDR3, so a read error is the likely explanation. V gene TRBV5-4 combines with J gene TRBJ2-7; a possible D gene is TRBD1 (6 bases). Trimming left V 7 bases short and J 5 bases short, with 13 bases between. The germline gives CDR1 SGHNT, CDR2 YYREEE (reference sequence). CDR3 length equals 12 residues. CDR3 bases: TGTGCCAGCCACAGGGATTGGGACGAGCAGTACCTC. It translates to CASHRDWDEQYL.

This clonotype was seen more than once but under ten times. In nucleotides, the CDR3 is TGCGCCAGCGGGAATGGGGTTGACACGCAGTATTTT. This codes for CASGNGVDTQYF. The chain links TRBV5-1 to TRBJ2-3; D gene ambiguous. CDR3 length equals 12 residues. Deletions cut 7 bases from V and 9 bases from J, with 15 bases between. Germline CDR1 SGHRS, CDR2 YFSETQ.

The table lists this clonotype with many counts. The chain recombines TRBV29-1 with TRBJ1-1; D is unresolved. Between the trimmed V and J ends, which lost 5 bases and 0 bases, there was a span of 7 bases. CDR1 SQVTM and CDR2 ANQGSEA come from the germline V gene. The CDR3 extends over 12 amino acids. CDR3 nucleotide sequence: TGCAGCGTTAAGGGTTTGAACACTGAAGCTTTCTTT. Translated: CSVKGLNTEAFF.

This clonotype has only a few counts. The chain has TRBV11-2 and TRBJ1-3; no clear D. The ends were cut back, 5 bases at V and 11 bases at J, with 13 bases in the middle. Per germline, CDR1 SGHAT and CDR2 FQNNGV. The CDR3 totals 12 residues. CDR3 nucleotides: TGTGCCAGCAGCCCCCTCGCCGGACCCATATATTTT. Amino acids: CASSPLAGPIYF.

In its sample, this clonotype was seen a few times. This chain links TRBV6-2 or TRBV6-3 with TRBJ2-7, with TRBD2 matching over 10 bases. The ends lost 7 bases at V and 4 bases at J; junction bases unmatched: 10. Per germline, CDR1 MNHEY and CDR2 SVGEGT. This CDR3 contains 15 residues. CDR3 sequence (DNA): TGTGCCAGCACTTCTTCGACTAGCGGGCTGTACGAGCAGTACTTC. Encoded protein: CASTSSTSGLYEQYF.

The chain employs TRBV20-1 and TRBJ2-7; D assignment may be TRBD1 or TRBD2 (5 bases each). V was shortened by 6 bases and J by 0 bases, with 15 bases between the two germline ends. This CDR3 has 14 residues. Germline loops: CDR1 DFQATT, CDR2 SNEGSKA (reference sequence). CDR3 sequence: CSARGSQSSYEQYF. The CDR3 DNA sequence: TGCAGTGCACGGGGCTCGCAAAGCTCCTACGAGCAGTACTTC.

This clonotype was found many times. The rearrangement joins TRBV19 to TRBJ1-1; maybe TRBD1 (6 bases). Trimming shortened V by 5 bases and J by 4 bases, and 17 bases separated the two germline ends. The CDR3 consists of 15 residues. Germline lookup yields CDR1 LNHDA and CDR2 SQIVND (reference sequence). The CDR3 is CASSLRTRGGTEAFF. The CDR3 DNA is TGTGCCAGTAGTTTACGGACTAGGGGGGGCACTGAAGCTTTCTTT.

This clonotype was detected many times. V gene TRBV27 combines with J gene TRBJ1-2, with 8 bases lining up with TRBD1. From germline, CDR1 is MNHEY and CDR2 SMNVEV (reference sequence). The CDR3 totals 14 residues. Germline trimming cut 3 bases from V and 8 bases from J; bases unmatched to any gene: 8. The CDR3 loop reads CASSFLRGPWGYTF. CDR3 bases: TGTGCCAGCAGTTTCCTCAGGGGGCCATGGGGCTACACCTTC.

This clonotype was recorded at least ten times. V usage is TRBV6-5 and J usage is TRBJ1-2; D remains ambiguous. This CDR3 is built from 13 residues. The germline gives CDR1 MNHEY, CDR2 SVGAGI. The germline V and J ends were trimmed by 4 bases and 3 bases, with 9 bases remaining between them. CDR3 coding DNA: TGTGCCAGCAGTTGGATAAGAGACTATGGCTACACCTTC. Protein sequence: CASSWIRDYGYTF.

This clonotype has a count of ten or more. The J gene is TRBJ2-7, the V gene TRBV28; 9 bases are shared with TRBD2. The CDR3 length is 15 residues. Germline V gene data show CDR1 as MDHEN and CDR2 as SYDVKM. V was pared by 3 bases and J by 2 bases, with 5 bases of the junction left unmatched. The CDR3 DNA follows: TGTGCCAGCAGTTTTTTCCTAGCGGGACCCTACGAGCAGTACTTC. It is translated as CASSFFLAGPYEQYF.